A single sample gave rise to the 26 T cell receptor beta chains below, sequenced in a study of T cell changes during pregnancy in multiple sclerosis. TCRdb's table, derived via immunoSEQ multiplex PCR, lists solely in-frame clones and lacks some. The data show about 49,000 clones, roughly 94% seen once. The sample was CD8+ T cells from peripheral blood mononuclear cells, taken before pregnancy. These receptors were collected from a female donor with multiple sclerosis, enrolled in a pregnancy study.

V and J are TRBV2 and TRBJ2-2; 10 bases line up with TRBD1. This CDR3 is 17 amino acids long. Germline-derived CDR1 and CDR2 are SNHLY and FYNNEI. With V trimmed by 6 bases and J by 2 bases, 9 bases remained unmatched. CDR3 residues: CASSVLRDRGNTGELFF. As DNA, the CDR3 is TGTGCCAGCAGCGTCCTACGGGACAGGGGCAACACCGGGGAGCTGTTTTTT.

The V gene is TRBV30, the J gene TRBJ1-2; D is perhaps TRBD1 (5 bases). V was cut by 2 bases and J by 8 bases, with 15 bases left in between. The germline CDR1 and CDR2 sequences are GTSNPN and SVGIG (reference sequence). The CDR3 length is 13 residues. CDR3 coding DNA: TGTGCCTGGAGTTCTGGGGACTTGTTAGGCTACACCTTC. Protein sequence: CAWSSGDLLGYTF.

The chain carries TRBV4-1 and TRBJ2-5; 8 bases agree with TRBD1. J was trimmed by 5 bases and V by 1 base; bases with no gene match: 6. CDR1 is MGHRA, CDR2 YSYEKL, per germline. This CDR3 comprises 15 residues. The CDR3 here is CASSQVADRGETQYF. The CDR3 DNA is TGCGCCAGCAGCCAAGTGGCCGACAGGGGTGAGACCCAGTACTTC.

The chain's CDR3 is CASSSQLAGGPLSEQYF. In DNA, the CDR3 is TGTGCCAGCAGCTCCCAACTAGCGGGAGGCCCTTTGTCCGAGCAGTACTTC. The V and J genes are TRBV7-7 and TRBJ2-7, with 12 nucleotides matching TRBD2. V gave up 4 bases and J gave up 6 bases; unmatched junction bases: 13. CDR3 length: 17 amino acids. Germline lookup yields CDR1 SSHAT and CDR2 FNYEAQ (reference sequence).

About this clone: At one end, the junction sequence differs from germline, possibly due to a read error. The gene calls are TRBV27 and TRBJ2-1; 9 positions match TRBD2. CDR3 length: 12 residues. Germline-derived CDR1 and CDR2 are MNHEY and SMNVEV (reference sequence). DNA for the CDR3: TGTGCCAGCAGTCCGGGACTAGCAAGGACGATCTTC. Its protein product is CASSPGLARTIF.

This sequence joins TRBV5-1 and TRBJ2-7; TRBD1 agrees at 9 bases. CDR1 SGHRS and CDR2 YFSETQ come from the germline V gene. Trimming cost V 2 bases and J 3 bases; bases outside gene matches: 6. This CDR3 has 15 residues. This chain's CDR3 is CASSFRQGVGYEQYF. In DNA form, the CDR3 reads TGCGCCAGCAGCTTCCGACAGGGGGTTGGCTACGAGCAGTACTTC.

The chain carries TRBV19 and TRBJ1-2; a weak D match, TRBD1 (6 bases). The V end lost 6 bases, the J end lost 7 bases, and 9 bases lay between the germline ends. Germline CDR1 is LNHDA and CDR2 is SQIVND (reference sequence). This CDR3 spans 11 amino acids. For the CDR3, the DNA is TGTGCCAGTAGCGGGGGGGCTGGCTACACCTTC. Translation gives CASSGGAGYTF.

In its sample, this clone was seen once. This chain joins TRBV12-5 and TRBJ2-2, with 9 nucleotides matching TRBD1. With V trimmed by 4 bases and J by 1 base, 7 bases remained unmatched. The CDR3 totals 17 residues. Germline values: CDR1 LGHNT, CDR2 FRNRAP. CDR3 sequence (DNA): TGTGCTAGTGGTTCCCGACGACAGGGGGTGAACACCGGGGAGCTGTTTTTT. Translation: CASGSRRQGVNTGELFF. Variable domain in full (rest from reference TRBV12-5 and TRBJ2-2): DARVTQTPRHKVTEMGQEVTMRCQPILGHNTVFWYRQTMMQGLELLAYFRNRAPLDDSGMPKDRFSAEMPDATLATLKIQPSEPRDSAVYFCASGSRRQGVNTGELFFGEGSRLTVL.

This rearrangement joins TRBV25-1 to TRBJ2-7; tentative D call: TRBD1 (5 bases). This CDR3 comprises 16 residues. Looked up from germline, CDR1 is MGHDK and CDR2 is SYGVNS. Trimming removed 4 bases at V and 0 bases at J, with 16 bases between. CDR3 region: CASSGSQGRSSYEQYF. The DNA for the CDR3 is TGTGCCAGCAGTGGTTCTCAGGGTCGGAGCTCCTACGAGCAGTACTTC.

This chain uses TRBV29-1 with TRBJ1-2, with D possibly matching TRBD1 (6 bases). V gave up 4 bases and J gave up 3 bases, with 9 bases separating them. Per the germline V gene, CDR1 is SQVTM and CDR2 is ANQGSEA. The CDR3 loop spans 12 amino acids. Here the CDR3 reads CSVVRTDYGYTF. The DNA for the CDR3 is TGCAGCGTTGTGCGGACAGACTATGGCTACACCTTC. Combining the CDR3 with reference TRBV29-1 and TRBJ1-2 gives the whole variable domain SAVISQKPSRDICQRGTSLTIQCQVDSQVTMMFWYRQQPGQSLTLIATANQGSEATYESGFVIDKFPISRPNLTFSTLTVSNMSPEDSSIYLCSVVRTDYGYTFGSGTRLTVV.

The chain has TRBV28 and TRBJ2-3; 10 nucleotides align to TRBD1. The CDR3 has 13 residues. The junction had 2 bases not matched to a gene; V was cut back by 6 bases and J by 5 bases. Germline V lookup: CDR1 MDHEN, CDR2 SYDVKM. Here the CDR3 reads CASRGQGQDTQYF. The DNA of the CDR3 is TGTGCCAGCAGGGGACAGGGGCAAGATACGCAGTATTTT.

The gene calls are TRBV6-1 and TRBJ2-1; no clear D gene. The CDR3 length is 11 residues. Germline CDR1 is MNHNS and CDR2 is SASEGT. V was clipped by 2 bases and J by 9 bases, with 5 bases between them. CDR3 bases: TGTGCCAGCAGTGAATCGGGTGAGCAGTTCTTC. It codes for CASSESGEQFF.

V is TRBV19 and J is TRBJ2-7, with 12 bases fitting TRBD2. Germline V gene sequence: CDR1 LNHDA, CDR2 SQIVND (reference sequence). This CDR3 is 16 amino acids long. V dropped 5 bases and J dropped 1; count of bases not matched to a gene: 6. Here the CDR3 DNA reads TGTGCCAGTAGTTCGCGGCTAGCGGGAGGGTCCTACGAGCAGTACTTC. Its protein is CASSSRLAGGSYEQYF. Full variable domain (remainder filled in from reference TRBV19 and TRBJ2-7): DGGITQSPKYLFRKEGQNVTLSCEQNLNHDAMYWYRQDPGQGLRLIYYSQIVNDFQKGDIAEGYSVSREKKESFPLTVTSAQKNPTAFYLCASSSRLAGGSYEQYFGPGTRLTVT.

The chain employs TRBV18 and TRBJ2-1; 8 bases agree with TRBD2. Unmatched junction bases numbered 6, after V lost 3 bases and J lost 5 bases. Germline V lookup: CDR1 KGHSH, CDR2 LQKENI. The CDR3 spans 15 residues. CDR3 DNA: TGTGCCAGCTCACCCCTCCCGGGAGGGAACAATGAGCAGTTCTTC. Its translation: CASSPLPGGNNEQFF.

The chain has TRBV21-1 and TRBJ2-3; the table names TRBD2, a call not compared with the DNA. TRBV21-1 is an annotated pseudogene. CDR3 size: 17 residues. CDR3 sequence: CASSRTLPISRGDTQYF. For the CDR3, the DNA is TGTGCCAGCAGCCGGACTCTACCCATTTCACGGGGGGATACGCAGTATTTT.

The genes are TRBV2 and TRBJ2-3; maybe TRBD1 (5 bases). The V end was cut by 3 bases, the J end by 1 base, with 11 bases between. CDR1 is SNHLY, CDR2 FYNNEI, per germline. The CDR3 is 15 residues long. The CDR3 is CASSEIRVRTDTQYF. For the CDR3, the DNA is TGTGCCAGCAGTGAGATCAGGGTTCGCACAGATACGCAGTATTTT. The whole variable domain, filled in from reference TRBV2 and TRBJ2-3, reads EPEVTQTPSHQVTQMGQEVILRCVPISNHLYFYWYRQILGQKVEFLVSFYNNEISEKSEIFDDQFSVERPDGSNFTLKIRSTKLEDSAMYFCASSEIRVRTDTQYFGPGTRLTVL.

The chain has TRBV27 and TRBJ2-1; TRBD2 matches at 12 bases. The CDR3 has 15 residues. Germline V CDR1 and CDR2: MNHEY, SMNVEV (reference sequence). V gave up 5 bases and J gave up 4 bases; unmatched junction bases: 3. Here the CDR3 DNA reads TGTGCCAGCAGTCCGGGACTAGCGGGTTACAATGAGCAGTTCTTC. Protein product: CASSPGLAGYNEQFF.

V usage is TRBV28 and J usage is TRBJ2-7, with a possible D match to TRBD2 (5 bases). Germline V gene sequence: CDR1 MDHEN, CDR2 SYDVKM. Trimming cost V 3 bases and J 3 bases, with 6 bases left between them. The CDR3 runs 12 residues. CDR3 sequence: CASSLGSYEQYF. The DNA of the CDR3 is TGTGCCAGCAGTTTGGGGAGCTACGAGCAGTACTTC.

This clone was recorded once. This rearrangement joins TRBV28 to TRBJ1-1; D call uncertain. CDR1 is MDHEN and CDR2 is SYDVKM in the germline V gene. The CDR3 has 19 residues. The germline V and J ends were trimmed by 3 bases and 11 bases, with 34 bases remaining between them. The CDR3 nucleotides are TGTGCCAGCAGTTTTATCTTAAACCCCCACACAGCCGAACAACGCGGGGCTTTCTTT. Translating gives CASSFILNPHTAEQRGAFF.

This clone has only one observation. The rearrangement links TRBV27 to TRBJ1-3; D uncertain. CDR3 size: 14 residues. Germline V gives CDR1 MNHEY, CDR2 SMNVEV (reference sequence). Trimming left V 0 bases short and J 0 bases short, with 3 bases between. CDR3 nucleotides: TGTGCCAGCAGTTTATCGGCCTCTGGAAACACCATATATTTT. It is translated as CASSLSASGNTIYF.

The chain has TRBV11-2 and TRBJ2-1; no definite D call. The CDR3 has 13 residues. CDR1 is SGHAT and CDR2 is FQNNGV in the germline V gene. V lost 3 bases, J lost 4 bases, and 7 bases lay in between. This CDR3 is CASSFELYNEQFF. CDR3 nucleotide sequence: TGTGCCAGCAGCTTTGAGCTTTACAATGAGCAGTTCTTC.

Concerning this clone: This sample includes further DNA sequences coding for the same CDR3. The V gene is TRBV5-4, the J gene TRBJ2-1; TRBD2 agrees at 9 bases. J was trimmed by 0 bases and V by 0 bases; bases with no gene match: 1. CDR1 and CDR2 from the germline V gene are SGHNT and YYREEE (reference sequence). The CDR3 runs to 16 residues. CDR3 DNA: TGTGCCAGCAGCTTGGCACTAGCGGGCTCCTACAATGAGCAGTTCTTC. It yields the protein CASSLALAGSYNEQFF. Together with reference TRBV5-4 and TRBJ2-1, the CDR3 gives the full variable domain: ETGVTQSPTHLIKTRGQQVTLRCSSQSGHNTVSWYQQALGQGPQFIFQYYREEENGRGNFPPRFSGLQFPNYSSELNVNALELDDSALYLCASSLALAGSYNEQFFGPGTRLTVL.

The V call is TRBV23-1, the J call TRBJ2-3; maybe TRBD2 (5 bases). TRBV23-1 is an ORF; its function is uncertain. Trimming took 0 bases from V and 4 from J, leaving 20 bases between them. CDR3 size: 18 residues. DNA for the CDR3: TGCGCCAGCAGTCAATCGGGTCCGGACCGAAAGAGGGCAGATACGCAGTATTTT. Translated, it gives CASSQSGPDRKRADTQYF.

The sample holds one count of this clone. V is TRBV7-9 and J is TRBJ1-1; D is perhaps TRBD1 (5 bases). CDR3 size: 16 residues. V lost 5 bases and J lost 5, with 21 bases in between. CDR1 SEHNR and CDR2 FQNEAQ come from the germline V gene (reference sequence). CDR3 sequence reads: CASSDHVGAGWTEAFF. CDR3 in DNA: TGTGCCAGCAGCGATCACGTTGGTGCAGGGTGGACTGAAGCTTTCTTT.

The chain uses TRBV7-9 and TRBJ1-1; D is ambiguous. The CDR3 totals 15 residues. Trimming stripped 6 bases from V and 1 base from J, with 15 bases between. The germline CDR1 and CDR2 sequences are SEHNR and FQNEAQ (reference sequence). The CDR3 DNA reads TGTGCCAGCAGTCCGCCCGACTCATCGAACACTGAAGCTTTCTTT. Its translation: CASSPPDSSNTEAFF.

V is TRBV30 and J is TRBJ1-3; D is perhaps TRBD1 (5 bases). Germline loops: CDR1 GTSNPN, CDR2 SVGIG (reference sequence). Trimming removed 6 bases at V and 0 bases at J, with 15 bases between. The CDR3 totals 15 residues. The CDR3 loop reads CACLGAGLSGNTIYF. In DNA, the CDR3 is TGTGCCTGCCTTGGGGCAGGGCTCTCTGGAAACACCATATATTTT.